The next 8 T cell receptor beta chains were all read from a single sample in a study of blood T cell repertoires in COVID-19. Generated by immunoSEQ multiplex PCR, the TCRdb table keeps only in-frame clones and is missing some. This table has 110,000 to 150,000 clones, about four fifths appearing once. Sequenced: peripheral blood. These receptors all come from a human donor in a cohort sampled during active COVID-19.

This clone was seen only a few times. This chain connects TRBV4-1 to TRBJ2-7; 13 nucleotides align to TRBD2. The V and J ends lost 3 bases and 5 bases, in that order; junction bases with no gene match: 7. The CDR3 is 16 residues long. From germline, CDR1 is MGHRA and CDR2 YSYEKL. The CDR3 nucleotides read TGCGCCAGCAGCCATTCAGGACTAGCGGGAGTTGACGAGCAGTACTTC. Translating gives CASSHSGLAGVDEQYF.

This chain joins TRBV18 and TRBJ1-1; D unclear. In germline, CDR1 is KGHSH, CDR2 LQKENI. V lost 3 bases and J lost 5, with 10 bases in between. CDR3 length equals 13 residues. The CDR3 DNA is TGTGCCAGCTCACCTCTCCGGGATACTGAAGCTTTCTTT. This gives the protein CASSPLRDTEAFF.

The rearrangement uses TRBV10-3 and TRBJ2-7; 10 bases line up with TRBD2. Trimming took 4 bases from V and 1 from J; bases not matched to a gene: 16. The germline CDR1 and CDR2 sequences are ENHRY and SYGVKD. The CDR3 has 19 amino acids. As DNA, the CDR3 is TGTGCCATCAGTGCCGTAAATCTAGCGGGAGAAAGGTCATCCTACGAGCAGTACTTC. As protein: CAISAVNLAGERSSYEQYF.

This chain links TRBV6-5 with TRBJ1-2; D gene ambiguous. The CDR3 sequence is 14 residues long. Trimming pared 4 bases from V and 7 bases from J, leaving 16 bases between. The germline CDR1 and CDR2 sequences are MNHEY and SVGAGI. For the CDR3, the DNA is TGTGCCAGCAGTTCGGGAGGATCCGGCGGTGGCTACACCTTC. This codes for CASSSGGSGGGYTF.

This clone was found once. V is TRBV27 and J is TRBJ2-3, with TRBD2 matching over 11 bases. The CDR3 consists of 16 residues. J gave up 2 bases and V 4 bases, and 5 bases lay outside the gene matches. CDR1 is MNHEY and CDR2 is SMNVEV in the germline V gene (reference sequence). CDR3 region: CASSSGLAVVTDTQYF. The CDR3 DNA reads as TGTGCCAGCAGTTCGGGACTAGCGGTCGTCACAGATACGCAGTATTTT.

This chain links TRBV2 with TRBJ1-2; possible D gene TRBD1, 6 bases. V was cut by 2 bases and J by 8 bases, with 12 bases left in between. The CDR3 runs to 13 residues. Germline V gives CDR1 SNHLY, CDR2 FYNNEI. The CDR3 loop is CASSEQGTGGYTF. Here the CDR3 DNA reads TGTGCCAGCAGTGAACAGGGGACCGGGGGCTACACCTTC.

The chain combines TRBV7-2 with TRBJ2-7; TRBD2 agrees at 7 bases. J lost 3 bases, V lost 0 bases, and 5 bases had no gene match. The CDR3 spans 15 residues. From germline, CDR1 is SGHTA and CDR2 FQGNSA. CDR3 DNA sequence: TGTGCCAGCAGCTTAGCTTTTAGCGGGTACTACGAGCAGTACTTC. Its protein is CASSLAFSGYYEQYF.

The chain joins TRBV5-5 to TRBJ2-7; 11 bases map to TRBD1. V was clipped by 2 bases and J by 4 bases; unmatched bases: 5. This CDR3 is 15 amino acids long. Germline CDR1 is SGHKS and CDR2 is YYEKEE (reference sequence). The CDR3, as DNA: TGTGCCAGCAGCTTCGGGACAGGGGGGTTTTACGAGCAGTACTTC. Translation: CASSFGTGGFYEQYF.